The T cell receptor beta chain under discussion was sequenced for a study of CD8 T cells in Susac syndrome. Isolation of CD8+ and CD4+ T cells was performed negatively, whereas enrichment of TEMRA cells was done by FACS. Of note for this clonotype: Its matching antigen is unknown.

RNA was extracted with the RNeasy kit, and a quantity of 0.5 to 1 ug was reverse transcribed using random hexamers. Across 54 Vbeta and 13 Jbeta, immunoSEQ multiplex PCR amplified TCR beta CDR3. TCRdb re-analysed the immunoSEQ multiplex PCR reads in MiXCR, keeping a single row per CDR3 protein. The repertoire consists of under 200,000 distinct CDR3 sequences, with 94% occurring once and the leading ten covering 0.12%. General study findings and limits: Individuals included in the TCR sequencing and HLA analysis were acknowledged by the study to be relatively few in number. The authors found no clonal expansion in Susac syndrome CD4+ T cell repertoires.

The germline V gene has CDR1 MNHNS and CDR2 SASEGT. This CDR3 region has 14 residues. The J segment lost 4 bases and the V segment lost 8 bases, leaving 9 bases of the junction unmatched. The clonotype was recovered from a human donor with Susac syndrome. The source material was CD4+ T cells from PBMCs. The chain has TRBV6-1 and TRBJ1-1, with 8 bases fitting TRBD1. The CDR3 here is CASHFNRGGTEAFF. CDR3 nucleotides: TGTGCCAGCCACTTCAACAGGGGGGGCACTGAAGCTTTCTTT.